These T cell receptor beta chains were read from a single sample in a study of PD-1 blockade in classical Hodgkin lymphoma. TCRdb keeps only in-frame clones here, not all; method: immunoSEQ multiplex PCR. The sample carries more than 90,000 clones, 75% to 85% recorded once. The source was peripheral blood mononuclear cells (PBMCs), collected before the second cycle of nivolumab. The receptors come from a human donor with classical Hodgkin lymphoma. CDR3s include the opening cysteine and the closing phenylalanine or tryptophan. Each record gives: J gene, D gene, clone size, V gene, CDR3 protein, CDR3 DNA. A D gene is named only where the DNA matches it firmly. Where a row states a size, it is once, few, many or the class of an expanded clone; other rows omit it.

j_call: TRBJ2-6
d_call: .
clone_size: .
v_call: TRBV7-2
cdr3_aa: CASSPRVSRSGANVLTF
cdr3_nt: TGTGCCAGCAGCCCCAGGGTTAGTCGCTCTGGGGCCAACGTCCTGACTTTC

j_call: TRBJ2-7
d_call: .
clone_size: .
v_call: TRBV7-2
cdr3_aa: CASSPDSPTYEQYF
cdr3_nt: TGTGCCAGCAGTCCGGACAGCCCAACCTACGAGCAGTACTTC

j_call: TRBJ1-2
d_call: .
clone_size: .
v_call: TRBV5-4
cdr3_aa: CASSLGVTGGNGYTF
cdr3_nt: TGTGCCAGCAGCTTGGGGGTGACAGGAGGCAATGGCTACACCTTC

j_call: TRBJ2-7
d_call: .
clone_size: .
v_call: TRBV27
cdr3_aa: CASSFNRWSEQYF
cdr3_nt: TGTGCCAGCAGTTTTAACAGGTGGAGCGAGCAGTACTTC

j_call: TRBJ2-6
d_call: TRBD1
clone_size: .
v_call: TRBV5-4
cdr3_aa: CASSPTGGLGANVLTF
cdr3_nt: TGTGCCAGCAGTCCCACAGGGGGCCTTGGGGCCAACGTCCTGACTTTC

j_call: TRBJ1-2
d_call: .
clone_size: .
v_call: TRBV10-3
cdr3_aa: CAISGGQGGGYTF
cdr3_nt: TGTGCCATCAGTGGGGGGCAGGGAGGAGGCTACACCTTC

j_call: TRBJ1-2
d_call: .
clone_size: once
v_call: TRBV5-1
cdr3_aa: CASSSDGTYGYTF
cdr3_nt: TGCGCCAGCAGCTCGGACGGAACCTATGGCTACACCTTC

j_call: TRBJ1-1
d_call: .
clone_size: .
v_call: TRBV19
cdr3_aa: CASSMWAGTMNTEAFF
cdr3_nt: TGTGCCAGTAGTATGTGGGCAGGTACCATGAACACTGAAGCTTTCTTT

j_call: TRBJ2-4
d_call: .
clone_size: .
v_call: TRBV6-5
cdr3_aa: CASTSGLLAKNIQYF
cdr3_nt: TGTGCCAGCACCAGCGGACTACTAGCCAAAAACATTCAGTACTTC

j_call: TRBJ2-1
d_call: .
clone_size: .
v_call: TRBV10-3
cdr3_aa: CAISESMARRLYNEQFF
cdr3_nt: TGTGCCATCAGTGAGTCGATGGCGCGCAGGCTCTACAATGAGCAGTTCTTC

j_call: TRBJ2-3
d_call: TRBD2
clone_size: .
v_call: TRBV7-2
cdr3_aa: CASTRRGERTDTQYF
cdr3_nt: TGTGCCAGCACCCGTCGGGGGGAACGCACAGATACGCAGTATTTT

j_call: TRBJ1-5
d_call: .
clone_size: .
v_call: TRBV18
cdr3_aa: CASSPLLTDQPQHF
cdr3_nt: TGTGCCAGCTCACCACTCCTAACAGATCAGCCCCAGCATTTT

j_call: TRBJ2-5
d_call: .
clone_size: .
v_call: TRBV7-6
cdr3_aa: CASSLGPQETQYF
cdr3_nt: TGTGCCAGCAGCTTAGGGCCACAAGAGACCCAGTACTTC

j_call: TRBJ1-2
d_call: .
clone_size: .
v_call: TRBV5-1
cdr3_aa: CASSLVPSGYGYTF
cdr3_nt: TGCGCCAGCAGCTTGGTTCCCTCCGGCTATGGCTACACCTTC

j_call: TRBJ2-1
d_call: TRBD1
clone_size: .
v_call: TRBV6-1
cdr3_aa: CASSEQGARNEQFF
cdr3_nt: TGTGCCAGCAGTGAACAGGGGGCGCGAAATGAGCAGTTCTTC

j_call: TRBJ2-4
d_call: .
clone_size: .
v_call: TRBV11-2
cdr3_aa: CASSLDGIQYF
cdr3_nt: TGTGCCAGCAGCTTAGATGGCATTCAGTACTTC

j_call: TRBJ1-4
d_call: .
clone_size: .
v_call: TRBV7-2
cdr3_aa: CASSLIPGREKLFF
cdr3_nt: TGTGCCAGCAGCTTGATACCCGGGAGAGAGAAACTGTTTTTT

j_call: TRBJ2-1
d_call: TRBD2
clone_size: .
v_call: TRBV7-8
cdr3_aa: CASSPTSGRVNEQFF
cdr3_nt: TGTGCCAGCAGCCCCACTAGCGGGAGGGTCAATGAGCAGTTCTTC

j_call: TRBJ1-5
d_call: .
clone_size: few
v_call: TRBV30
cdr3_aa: CAWSLTGLHQPQHF
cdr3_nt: TGTGCCTGGAGCCTAACAGGGCTTCATCAGCCCCAGCATTTT

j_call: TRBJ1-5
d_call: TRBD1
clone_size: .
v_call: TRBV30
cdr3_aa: CAWSVVRTGNNQPQHF
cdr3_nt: TGTGCCTGGAGTGTAGTTAGGACAGGAAACAATCAGCCCCAGCATTTT

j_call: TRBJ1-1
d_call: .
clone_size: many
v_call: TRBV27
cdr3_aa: CASSATGYAEAFF
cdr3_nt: TGTGCCAGCAGTGCCACAGGGTACGCTGAAGCTTTCTTT

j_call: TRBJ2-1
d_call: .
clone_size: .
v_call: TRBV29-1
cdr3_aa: CSVVPGYNEQFF
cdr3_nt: TGCAGCGTTGTCCCGGGGTACAATGAGCAGTTCTTC

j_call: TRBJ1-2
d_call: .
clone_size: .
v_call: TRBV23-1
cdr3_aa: CASRDQRADPYGYTF
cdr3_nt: TGCGCCAGCAGGGACCAGCGGGCTGACCCCTATGGCTACACCTTC

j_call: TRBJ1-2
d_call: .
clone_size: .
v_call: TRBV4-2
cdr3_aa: CASSQIGGHGYTF
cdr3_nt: TGTGCCAGCAGCCAAATTGGAGGACATGGCTACACCTTC

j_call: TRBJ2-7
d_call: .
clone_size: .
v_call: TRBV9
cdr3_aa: CASSPRRSGRADYEQYF
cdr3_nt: TGTGCCAGCAGCCCGCGCAGGTCGGGACGGGCCGACTACGAGCAGTACTTC

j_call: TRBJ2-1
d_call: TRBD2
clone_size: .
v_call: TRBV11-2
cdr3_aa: CASSQGLAGVNEQFF
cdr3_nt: TGTGCCAGCAGCCAGGGACTAGCGGGAGTTAATGAGCAGTTCTTC

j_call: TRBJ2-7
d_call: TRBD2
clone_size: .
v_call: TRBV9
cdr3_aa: CASSVTSGSTYEQYF
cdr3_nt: TGTGCCAGCAGCGTGACTAGCGGGAGTACCTACGAGCAGTACTTC

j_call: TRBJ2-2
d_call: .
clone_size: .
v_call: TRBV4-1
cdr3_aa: CASSPQRGTTGELFF
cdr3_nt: TGCGCCAGCAGCCCCCAAAGGGGGACCACCGGGGAGCTGTTTTTT

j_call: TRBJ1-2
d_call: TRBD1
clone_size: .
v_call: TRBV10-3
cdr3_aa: CAISADRGYGYTF
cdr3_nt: TGTGCCATCAGTGCCGACAGGGGATATGGCTACACCTTC

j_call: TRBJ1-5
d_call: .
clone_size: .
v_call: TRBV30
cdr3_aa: CAWSPQSNQPQHF
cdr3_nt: TGTGCCTGGAGTCCACAGAGCAATCAGCCCCAGCATTTT

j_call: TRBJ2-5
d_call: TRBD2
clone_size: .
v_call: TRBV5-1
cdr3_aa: CASSFAGAGAQGTQYF
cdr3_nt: TGCGCCAGCAGCTTTGCCGGAGCGGGAGCGCAGGGAACCCAGTACTTC

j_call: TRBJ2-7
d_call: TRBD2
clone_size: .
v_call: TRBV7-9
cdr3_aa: CASSLSAGVDEQYF
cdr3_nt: TGTGCCAGCAGCTTATCGGCGGGAGTCGACGAGCAGTACTTC

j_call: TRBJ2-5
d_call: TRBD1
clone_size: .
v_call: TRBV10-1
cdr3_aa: CASSEGQAPETQYF
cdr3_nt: TGCGCCAGCAGTGAGGGACAGGCCCCAGAGACCCAGTACTTC

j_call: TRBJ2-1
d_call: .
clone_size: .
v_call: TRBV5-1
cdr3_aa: CASSFGGANEQFF
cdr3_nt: TGCGCCAGCAGCTTTGGCGGGGCCAATGAGCAGTTCTTC

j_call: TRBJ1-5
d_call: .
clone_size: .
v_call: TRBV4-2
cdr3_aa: CASSLSNQPQHF
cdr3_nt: TGTGCCAGCAGCCTAAGCAATCAGCCCCAGCATTTT

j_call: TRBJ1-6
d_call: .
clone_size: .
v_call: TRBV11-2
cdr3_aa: CASSLGLYNSPLHF
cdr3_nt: TGTGCCAGCAGCTTAGGACTATATAATTCACCCCTCCACTTT

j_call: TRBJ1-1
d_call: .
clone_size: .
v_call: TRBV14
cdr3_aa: CASSQDPVTEAFF
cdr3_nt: TGTGCCAGCAGCCAAGATCCGGTCACTGAAGCTTTCTTT

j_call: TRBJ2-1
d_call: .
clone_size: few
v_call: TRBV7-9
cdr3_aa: CASSGSGNPYNEQFF
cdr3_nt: TGTGCCAGCAGCGGGTCAGGGAATCCCTACAATGAGCAGTTCTTC

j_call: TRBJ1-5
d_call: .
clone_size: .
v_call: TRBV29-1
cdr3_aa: CSVGGGLQPQHF
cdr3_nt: TGCAGCGTTGGGGGGGGTCTTCAGCCCCAGCATTTT

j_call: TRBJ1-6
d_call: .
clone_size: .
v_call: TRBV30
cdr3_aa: CAWSGSYNSPLHF
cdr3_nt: TGTGCCTGGAGTGGTTCGTATAATTCACCCCTCCACTTT

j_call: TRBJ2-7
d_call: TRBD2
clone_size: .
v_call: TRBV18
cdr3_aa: CASSPSGTSGEQYF
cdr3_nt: TGTGCCAGCTCACCATCCGGGACTAGCGGCGAGCAGTACTTC

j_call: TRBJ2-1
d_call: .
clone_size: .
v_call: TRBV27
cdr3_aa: CASSLTGHNEQFF
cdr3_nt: TGTGCCAGCAGTTTGACTGGCCACAATGAGCAGTTCTTC

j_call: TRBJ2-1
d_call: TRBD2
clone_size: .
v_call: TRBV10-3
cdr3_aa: CAISDQKAGGPSSEQFF
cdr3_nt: TGTGCCATCAGTGACCAGAAAGCGGGAGGGCCCTCCAGCGAGCAGTTCTTC

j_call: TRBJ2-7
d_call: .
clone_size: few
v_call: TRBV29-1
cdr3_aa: CSVTPTSGYEQYF
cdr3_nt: TGCAGCGTGACCCCGACTAGTGGGTACGAGCAGTACTTC

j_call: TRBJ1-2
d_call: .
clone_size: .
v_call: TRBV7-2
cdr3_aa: CASSKTSYGYTF
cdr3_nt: TGTGCCAGCAGTAAAACCTCCTATGGCTACACCTTC

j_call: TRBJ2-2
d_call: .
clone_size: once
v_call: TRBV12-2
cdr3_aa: CASRPGGDGRANTGELFF
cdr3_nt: TGTGCAAGTCGCCCCGGGGGGGACGGGAGGGCCAACACCGGGGAGCTGTTTTTT

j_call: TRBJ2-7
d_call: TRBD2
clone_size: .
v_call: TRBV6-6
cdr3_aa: CASSYSLAGGGEQYF
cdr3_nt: TGTGCCAGCAGTTACTCCTTAGCGGGAGGGGGCGAGCAGTACTTC

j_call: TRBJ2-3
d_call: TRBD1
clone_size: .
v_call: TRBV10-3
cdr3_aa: CAISEAGQGTQYF
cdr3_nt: TGTGCCATCAGTGAGGCGGGACAGGGGACGCAGTATTTT

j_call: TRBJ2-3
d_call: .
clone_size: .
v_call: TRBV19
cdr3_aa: CASSIAGAGADTQYF
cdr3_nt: TGTGCCAGTAGTATAGCGGGGGCCGGGGCAGATACGCAGTATTTT

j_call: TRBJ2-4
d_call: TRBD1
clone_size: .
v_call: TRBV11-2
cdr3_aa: CASSLFRGLTKNIQYF
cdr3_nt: TGTGCCAGCAGCCTCTTCAGGGGGTTGACCAAAAACATTCAGTACTTC

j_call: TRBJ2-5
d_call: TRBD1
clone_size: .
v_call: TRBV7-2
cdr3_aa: CASSFDRGDETQYF
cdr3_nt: TGTGCCAGCAGCTTCGACAGGGGGGATGAGACCCAGTACTTC

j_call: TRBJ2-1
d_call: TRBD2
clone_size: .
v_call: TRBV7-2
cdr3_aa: CASSLRLAGDSYNEQFF
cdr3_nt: TGTGCCAGCAGCTTGAGGCTAGCGGGCGACTCCTACAATGAGCAGTTCTTC

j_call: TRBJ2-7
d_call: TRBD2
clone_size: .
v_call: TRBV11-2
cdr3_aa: CASSSSGRPYEQYF
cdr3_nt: TGTGCCAGCAGCTCTAGCGGGAGGCCCTACGAGCAGTACTTC